The 8 T cell receptor beta chains reported below all come from one sample, sequenced in a study of metastatic and nonmetastatic thyroid tumors. Every patient was untreated before thyroid surgery. With MiXCR, TCRdb reprocessed the PCR reads. The sample includes 30,000 to 45,000 clones, roughly 19% of them seen just once. The source material was blood. The receptors stem from a female donor with papillary thyroid cancer or a benign thyroid nodule (not recorded which). Some clones in this sample may be carry-over from other donors' samples.

The chain is built from TRBV3-1 and TRBJ2-7; no definite D call. CDR3 size: 15 residues. Germline lookup yields CDR1 LGHDT and CDR2 YNNKEL (reference sequence). Trimming cost V 1 base and J 0 bases, with 10 bases left between them. CDR3 sequence (DNA): TGTGCCAGCAGCCAAGGGCTACCGGGCTCCTACGAGCAGTACTTC. Its translation is CASSQGLPGSYEQYF.

This clone was counted many times. The rearrangement uses TRBV29-1 and TRBJ1-1; no firm D call. The V end lost 7 bases, the J end lost 1 base, and 10 bases lay between the germline ends. The germline gives CDR1 SQVTM, CDR2 ANQGSEA. This CDR3 has 12 residues. This CDR3 is CSARVTNTEAFF. The DNA for the CDR3 is TGCAGCGCTAGGGTAACGAACACTGAAGCTTTCTTT.

The V call is TRBV6-1, the J call TRBJ2-5, with D possibly being TRBD1 (5 bases). The germline V gene encodes CDR1 MNHNS and CDR2 SASEGT. There are 15 residues in the CDR3. The V and J ends lost 0 bases and 10 bases respectively, with 18 bases between them. The CDR3 is CASSEASAGWDIQYF. Here the CDR3 DNA reads TGTGCCAGCAGTGAAGCGAGCGCAGGGTGGGATATCCAGTACTTC.

This rearrangement joins TRBV4-3 to TRBJ1-4; 7 bases fit TRBD1. The CDR3 length is 13 residues. Looked up from germline, CDR1 is LGHNA and CDR2 is YSLEER. With V trimmed by 3 bases and J by 5 bases, 0 bases remained unmatched. The chain's CDR3 is CASSQDRNEKLFF. The CDR3 DNA is TGCGCCAGCAGCCAGGACAGGAATGAAAAACTGTTTTTT.

Regarding this clone: A read error may be the cause here, since a much bigger clone is one base away. The chain links TRBV9 to TRBJ2-3; 10 bases fit TRBD2. J lost 7 bases, V lost 2 bases, and 13 bases had no gene match. The CDR3 consists of 17 residues. Germline V CDR1 and CDR2: SGDLS, YYNGEE. The CDR3 sequence: CASSVAWLAGESYTQYF. CDR3 in DNA: TGTGCCAGCAGCGTGGCTTGGCTAGCGGGAGAGAGCTATACGCAGTATTTT.

In this sample, this clone turned up many times. This chain links TRBV5-8 with TRBJ2-2; a weak D match, TRBD2 (5 bases). The length of the CDR3 is 13 residues. Germline-derived CDR1 and CDR2 are SGHTS and YDEGEE. Trimming took off 1 base at V and 7 bases at J, with 8 bases between the two ends. CDR3 protein: CASSLWENGELFF. Written as DNA, the CDR3 is TGTGCCAGCAGCTTGTGGGAGAACGGGGAGCTGTTTTTT.

Turning to this clone: The junction departs from germline at one end; a sequencing error may be responsible. The V and J genes are TRBV5-1 and TRBJ2-7; D may be TRBD1 (5 bases). The germline V gene has CDR1 SGHRS and CDR2 YFSETQ. This CDR3 spans 14 amino acids. The CDR3 reads CTSSLDRMVYGQYF. Written as DNA, the CDR3 is TGCACCAGCAGCCTCGACAGAATGGTCTACGGGCAGTACTTC. Based on the CDR3 plus reference TRBV5-1 and TRBJ2-7, the full variable domain is KAGVTQTPRYLIKTRGQQVTLSCSPISGHRSVSWYQQTPGQGLQFLFEYFSETQRNKGNFPGRFSGRQFSNSRSEMNVSTLELGDSALYLCTSSLDRMVYGQYFGPGTRLTVT.

In this sample, this clone turned up a few times. The chain carries TRBV3-1 and TRBJ2-1, with 14 positions matching TRBD2. CDR1 is LGHDT, CDR2 YNNKEL, per germline (reference sequence). This CDR3 region has 15 residues. Trimming removed 1 base from V and 10 bases from J; junction bases left unmatched: 3. The CDR3 nucleotides are TGTGCCAGCAGCCAAGGACTAGCGGGGGGGCAAGAGCAGTTCTTC. It specifies CASSQGLAGGQEQFF.